A selection of T cell receptor beta chains follows, all from one sample in a study of T cell repertoires in cytomegalovirus infection. TCRdb reprocessed the reads with MiXCR, giving one entry per CDR3 protein. The sample lists approximately 350,000 distinct CDR3 sequences; about 35% were seen once. Which antigens these TCRs recognize remains unknown. The sequencing here drew on cultured PBMCs, taken from culture after CMV antigen stimulation. The receptors derive from a human donor in good health (CMV status not recorded). Some clones in this sample may be carry-over from other donors' samples. Each CDR3 is given with its conserved first and last residue. D genes are given only for firm matches. A clone size is listed for some rows: how often the clone was seen (once, few, many), or a class if it is expanded.

V: TRBV12-3/TRBV12-4; size: .; D: TRBD2; J: TRBJ2-2; CDR3: CASSLSGRAPTGELFF; DNA: TGTGCCAGCAGTTTAAGCGGGAGGGCCCCCACCGGGGAGCTGTTTTTT
V: TRBV7-2; size: .; D: .; J: TRBJ2-7; CDR3: CASSPPRWGEQYF; DNA: TGTGCCAGCAGCCCCCCGCGGTGGGGCGAGCAGTACTTC
V: TRBV11-3; size: few; D: .; J: TRBJ2-1; CDR3: CASSPPIGNEQFF; DNA: TGTGCCAGCAGCCCCCCCATCGGTAATGAGCAGTTCTTC
V: TRBV2; size: .; D: .; J: TRBJ1-5; CDR3: CASSEVAFHQPQHF; DNA: TGTGCCAGCAGTGAGGTTGCGTTTCATCAGCCCCAGCATTTT
V: TRBV30; size: .; D: .; J: TRBJ1-1; CDR3: CAWNGGGTEAFF; DNA: TGTGCCTGGAATGGAGGGGGCACTGAAGCTTTCTTT
V: TRBV15; size: few; D: TRBD2; J: TRBJ2-3; CDR3: CATSTLAEASTDTQYF; DNA: TGTGCCACCAGCACACTAGCGGAGGCTAGCACAGATACGCAGTATTTT
V: TRBV9; size: few; D: .; J: TRBJ1-1; CDR3: CASSVSWVNTEAFF; DNA: TGTGCCAGCAGCGTAAGTTGGGTGAACACTGAAGCTTTCTTT
V: TRBV7-4; size: many; D: .; J: TRBJ1-1; CDR3: CASSSGRGLNTEAFF; DNA: TGTGCCAGCAGCTCCGGACGGGGATTGAACACTGAAGCTTTCTTT
V: TRBV19; size: .; D: .; J: TRBJ1-5; CDR3: CASMGTFNQPQHF; DNA: TGTGCCAGTATGGGCACCTTCAATCAGCCCCAGCATTTT
V: TRBV28; size: .; D: .; J: TRBJ1-5; CDR3: CASSLKGLPQHF; DNA: TGTGCCAGCAGTTTAAAAGGGCTGCCCCAGCATTTT
V: TRBV14; size: once; D: .; J: TRBJ1-4; CDR3: CASSQALGRKLFF; DNA: TGTGCCAGCAGCCAAGCTCTCGGGCGGAAACTGTTTTTT
V: TRBV7-2; size: .; D: TRBD2; J: TRBJ2-1; CDR3: CASSVSGGDEQFF; DNA: TGTGCCAGCAGCGTCAGCGGGGGGGATGAGCAGTTCTTC
V: TRBV7-8; size: .; D: .; J: TRBJ1-4; CDR3: CASSELQGINEKLFF; DNA: TGTGCCAGCAGCGAATTACAGGGAATTAATGAAAAACTGTTTTTT
V: TRBV19; size: .; D: TRBD2; J: TRBJ2-3; CDR3: CASSSGSGLSTDTQYF; DNA: TGTGCCAGTAGTTCTGGCTCGGGACTAAGCACAGATACGCAGTATTTT
V: TRBV2; size: few; D: .; J: TRBJ2-7; CDR3: CASSTGGGRRGEQYF; DNA: TGTGCCAGCAGTACAGGGGGCGGGAGGCGAGGCGAGCAGTACTTC
V: TRBV7-2; size: few; D: .; J: TRBJ2-7; CDR3: CASSPTLNTYEQYF; DNA: TGTGCCAGCAGCCCGACACTAAATACCTACGAGCAGTACTTC
V: TRBV11-3; size: few; D: .; J: TRBJ2-2; CDR3: CASRGSPNTGELFF; DNA: TGTGCCAGCAGGGGCAGTCCGAACACCGGGGAGCTGTTTTTT
V: TRBV20-1; size: few; D: TRBD1; J: TRBJ1-4; CDR3: CSARRGTGDEKLFF; DNA: TGCAGTGCTAGGAGGGGGACAGGGGACGAAAAACTGTTTTTT
V: TRBV6-6; size: .; D: .; J: TRBJ2-1; CDR3: CASGPSGAITGEQFF; DNA: TGTGCCAGCGGCCCAAGCGGAGCAATTACGGGTGAGCAGTTCTTC
V: TRBV6-5; size: .; D: .; J: TRBJ2-7; CDR3: CASSSPRTGASYEQYF; DNA: TGTGCCAGCAGTTCTCCCCGGACGGGAGCCTCCTACGAGCAGTACTTC
V: TRBV5-1; size: once; D: .; J: TRBJ2-1; CDR3: CASSLGLNSYNEQFF; DNA: TGCGCCAGCAGCCTCGGACTAAACTCCTACAATGAGCAGTTCTTC
V: TRBV30; size: .; D: .; J: TRBJ1-4; CDR3: CAWRPGLKGEKLFF; DNA: TGTGCCTGGAGACCGGGACTTAAGGGCGAAAAACTGTTTTTT
V: TRBV7-6; size: many; D: .; J: TRBJ2-2; CDR3: CASSPGTTNTGELFF; DNA: TGTGCCAGCAGCCCCGGGACAACTAACACCGGGGAGCTGTTTTTT
V: TRBV7-2; size: .; D: TRBD2; J: TRBJ2-7; CDR3: CASSQLAGEQYF; DNA: TGTGCCAGCAGCCAACTAGCGGGAGAGCAGTACTTC
V: TRBV18; size: .; D: .; J: TRBJ1-4; CDR3: CASSPESSRYSEKLFF; DNA: TGTGCCAGCTCACCCGAGAGCTCCCGGTATAGCGAAAAACTGTTTTTT
V: TRBV7-2; size: many; D: .; J: TRBJ2-5; CDR3: CASSRQGSQETQYF; DNA: TGTGCCAGCAGCCGCCAGGGATCCCAAGAGACCCAGTACTTC
V: TRBV24-1; size: .; D: .; J: TRBJ2-5; CDR3: CATSDTGWETQYF; DNA: TGTGCCACCAGTGATACTGGGTGGGAGACCCAGTACTTC
V: TRBV7-8; size: .; D: .; J: TRBJ2-2; CDR3: CASSQHRALNTGELFF; DNA: TGTGCCAGCAGCCAACACCGGGCCTTGAACACCGGGGAGCTGTTTTTT
V: TRBV4-1; size: .; D: TRBD2; J: TRBJ2-2; CDR3: CASSQETGRAHTGELFF; DNA: TGTGCCAGCAGCCAAGAAACCGGGAGGGCCCACACCGGGGAGCTGTTTTTT
V: TRBV4-1; size: few; D: TRBD2; J: TRBJ2-1; CDR3: CASSKGLAASNEQFF; DNA: TGCGCCAGCAGCAAGGGACTAGCGGCATCCAATGAGCAGTTCTTC
V: TRBV6-6; size: once; D: .; J: TRBJ1-2; CDR3: CASSDKIFNYGYTF; DNA: TGTGCCAGCAGCGACAAGATTTTTAACTATGGCTACACCTTC
V: TRBV20-1; size: .; D: TRBD2; J: TRBJ2-7; CDR3: CSATSGTSGYEQYF; DNA: TGCAGTGCCACCTCCGGGACTAGCGGCTACGAGCAGTACTTC
V: TRBV25-1; size: few; D: .; J: TRBJ1-2; CDR3: CASSELGYGYTF; DNA: TGTGCCAGCAGTGAATTGGGCTATGGCTACACCTTC
V: TRBV13; size: .; D: .; J: TRBJ1-1; CDR3: CASSSSRGRTEAFF; DNA: TGTGCCAGCAGCTCGTCGAGGGGGAGGACTGAAGCTTTCTTT
V: TRBV6-4; size: few; D: .; J: TRBJ2-3; CDR3: CASSDRGTDTQYF; DNA: TGTGCCAGCAGTGACAGGGGCACAGATACGCAGTATTTT
V: TRBV27; size: .; D: TRBD1; J: TRBJ2-3; CDR3: CASSTGTGAITDTQYF; DNA: TGTGCCAGCAGTACCGGGACAGGGGCCATCACAGATACGCAGTATTTT
V: TRBV7-2; size: many; D: .; J: TRBJ1-2; CDR3: CASSLASSHPGAGYTF; DNA: TGTGCCAGCAGCTTAGCATCCTCTCACCCCGGGGCCGGCTACACCTTC
V: TRBV6-2/TRBV6-3; size: .; D: .; J: TRBJ2-1; CDR3: CASSYSQDSDSYNEQFF; DNA: TGTGCCAGCAGTTACTCGCAAGACTCTGACTCCTACAATGAGCAGTTCTTC
V: TRBV12-3/TRBV12-4; size: .; D: .; J: TRBJ2-2; CDR3: CASSWRVLTGELFF; DNA: TGTGCCAGCAGTTGGCGGGTTCTCACCGGGGAGCTGTTTTTT
V: TRBV28; size: .; D: TRBD1; J: TRBJ1-4; CDR3: CASSLSGTAEKLFF; DNA: TGTGCCAGCAGTCTGTCCGGGACAGCTGAAAAACTGTTTTTT
V: TRBV6-2/TRBV6-3; size: .; D: .; J: TRBJ2-1; CDR3: CASSSTPSVNYNEQFF; DNA: TGTGCCAGCAGTTCCACGCCTAGCGTGAACTACAATGAGCAGTTCTTC
V: TRBV7-8; size: .; D: TRBD1; J: TRBJ1-4; CDR3: CASTSHRDRAEKLFF; DNA: TGTGCCAGCACCTCACATAGGGACAGGGCTGAAAAACTGTTTTTT
V: TRBV28; size: few; D: .; J: TRBJ1-5; CDR3: CASSPDIQLTSNQPQHF; DNA: TGTGCCAGCAGTCCCGATATACAGCTCACGAGCAATCAGCCCCAGCATTTT
V: TRBV6-6; size: .; D: .; J: TRBJ2-5; CDR3: CASSYLTAAETQYF; DNA: TGTGCCAGCAGTTACTTAACAGCGGCAGAGACCCAGTACTTC
V: TRBV18; size: few; D: TRBD1; J: TRBJ1-1; CDR3: CASSRLPTGGLTEAFF; DNA: TGTGCCAGCTCACGTCTCCCGACAGGGGGTCTTACTGAAGCTTTCTTT
V: TRBV6-7; size: many; D: .; J: TRBJ2-1; CDR3: CASSTPGNEQFF; DNA: TGTGCCAGCAGCACCCCAGGAAATGAGCAGTTCTTC
V: TRBV4-3; size: .; D: .; J: TRBJ1-1; CDR3: CASSPQVRGEANTEAFF; DNA: TGCGCCAGCAGCCCCCAAGTGCGGGGGGAGGCGAACACTGAAGCTTTCTTT
V: TRBV19; size: once; D: .; J: TRBJ2-7; CDR3: CASSTSGGPTSEQYF; DNA: TGTGCCAGTAGTACTTCGGGTGGCCCGACCTCCGAGCAGTACTTC
V: TRBV4-1; size: few; D: TRBD1; J: TRBJ1-1; CDR3: CASSQSWTGDMNTEAFF; DNA: TGCGCCAGCAGCCAATCCTGGACAGGGGATATGAACACTGAAGCTTTCTTT
V: TRBV7-8; size: .; D: TRBD2; J: TRBJ2-3; CDR3: CASSWVAGADTQYF; DNA: TGTGCCAGCAGCTGGGTAGCGGGAGCAGATACGCAGTATTTT
V: TRBV7-3; size: many; D: TRBD2; J: TRBJ2-1; CDR3: CASSSVRTSGLYNEQFF; DNA: TGTGCCAGCAGCTCGGTACGGACTAGCGGACTTTACAATGAGCAGTTCTTC
V: TRBV6-5; size: .; D: TRBD2; J: TRBJ2-1; CDR3: CASSYPSGRGVEQFF; DNA: TGTGCCAGCAGTTACCCTAGCGGGAGGGGGGTTGAGCAGTTCTTC
V: TRBV7-2; size: many; D: TRBD2; J: TRBJ2-3; CDR3: CASSLGSSGRFGTDTQYF; DNA: TGTGCCAGCAGCTTAGGATCTAGCGGGAGATTTGGCACAGATACGCAGTATTTT